A single sample is the source of the 4 T cell receptor beta chains below, sequenced in a study of Graves' ophthalmopathy and Graves' hyperthyroidism (dated by TCRdb to 2016 to 2019). Sequencing took place on an Illumina HiSeq 2000. For repertoire sequencing, TCR beta CDR3 regions were amplified from RNA transcripts. A first-round RT-PCR used HTBI primers with the Qiagen OneStep RT-PCR kit, followed by a second-round multiplex PCR, size selection and purification. In TCRdb, the public reads were trimmed at Q25 with fastp and aligned with MiXCR, with productive beta chains retained. Rows with a matching CDR3 protein are joined into one entry that keeps the most common DNA and genes. A total of around 1.1 million distinct CDR3 sequences appear in this sample, less than 45% of them only once. Together, the top ten hold 11% of the sample. Sequenced material: peripheral blood or thyroid tissue (not recorded which). These receptors were obtained from an adult man with Graves' hyperthyroidism.

Concerning this clonotype: This may be a read error: a much more frequent sequence differs by one nucleotide. The rearrangement joins TRBV20-1 to TRBJ1-6; D remains unclear. V lost 1 base and J 0 bases, leaving 13 bases between the germline ends. The CDR3 is 17 amino acids. CDR1 DFQATT and CDR2 SNEGSKA come from the germline V gene (reference sequence). The CDR3: CSARVPGRSSYNSPLHF. CDR3 nucleotide sequence: TGCAGTGCTAGAGTCCCTGGACGGAGCTCCTATAATTCACCCCTCCACTTT.

This chain links TRBV15 with TRBJ2-7; 7 bases agree with TRBD1. Germline trimming cut 5 bases from V and 3 bases from J; bases unmatched to any gene: 10. Per the germline V gene, CDR1 is LNHNV and CDR2 is YYDKDF (reference sequence). This CDR3 spans 15 amino acids. The CDR3: CATSFATGQDYEQYF. The DNA for the CDR3 is TGTGCCACCAGCTTCGCGACAGGGCAGGACTACGAGCAGTACTTC.

This clonotype was detected many times. The chain joins TRBV6-2 or TRBV6-3 to TRBJ1-5, with D tentatively TRBD1 (5 bases). This CDR3 has 15 residues. Germline V lookup: CDR1 MNHEY, CDR2 SVGEGT. V was cut by 5 bases and J by 0 bases, with 11 bases left in between. The DNA of the CDR3 is TGTGCCAGCAGTCGCCGGACATCTAGCAATCAGCCCCAGCATTTT. Protein: CASSRRTSSNQPQHF.

CDR3 sequence reads: CALSGSNQPQHF. The CDR3 DNA reads as TGTGCTCTCAGTGGCAGCAATCAGCCCCAGCATTTT. V is TRBV10-3 and J is TRBJ1-5; D remains ambiguous. The CDR3 length is 12 residues. From germline, CDR1 is ENHRY and CDR2 SYGVKD.